Following are 5 T cell receptor beta chains from one sample sequenced in a study of identical twins. TCRdb fed the 5' RACE reads into MiXCR, producing one record per CDR3 protein. The profile shows about 390,000 distinct CDR3 sequences, approximately 8.7% of them singletons. The specimen sequenced was naive T cells sorted from blood. These TCRs come from a woman in her 50s in good health.

This clonotype was picked up a small number of times. The genes are TRBV20-1 and TRBJ2-7; a weak D match, TRBD2 (5 bases). The CDR3 covers 11 residues. V was pared by 5 bases and J by 6 bases, with 11 bases between. Per germline, CDR1 DFQATT and CDR2 SNEGSKA (reference sequence). CDR3 loop: CSARDRFEQYF. In DNA, the CDR3 is TGCAGTGCTCGGGATAGGTTCGAGCAGTACTTC.

The sample holds many counts of this clonotype. This chain connects TRBV5-4 to TRBJ2-7; 7 bases are shared with TRBD2. Germline CDR1 is SGHNT and CDR2 is YYREEE (reference sequence). The CDR3 extends over 14 amino acids. Trimming cost V 4 bases and J 3 bases; bases outside gene matches: 7. The CDR3 nucleotides read TGTGCCAGCAGCCGCGAGCGGGACCTCTACGAGCAGTACTTC. Residues: CASSRERDLYEQYF.

This clonotype showed up just a few times. This chain links TRBV20-1 with TRBJ2-7; D is unresolved. The germline gives CDR1 DFQATT, CDR2 SNEGSKA (reference sequence). V shed 6 bases and J shed 2 bases, with 11 bases lying between them. The CDR3 runs to 12 residues. DNA of the CDR3: TGCAGTGCCTGGAGCTTCCCCTACGAGCAGTACTTC. Translating gives CSAWSFPYEQYF.

This clonotype was recorded at least ten times. The chain uses TRBV3-1 and TRBJ2-1, with TRBD2 matching over 9 bases. With 5 bases clipped from V and 6 bases from J, the junction kept 11 bases outside the gene matches. The CDR3 contains 16 residues. The germline CDR1 and CDR2 sequences are LGHDT and YNNKEL (reference sequence). The CDR3 DNA reads as TGTGCCAGCAGCTCTCTTAGCGGGAGTAGTGGCAATGAGCAGTTCTTC. Residues: CASSSLSGSSGNEQFF.

This clonotype was counted only a few times. V usage is TRBV7-2 and J usage is TRBJ1-5; D not certain. This CDR3 has 15 residues. Germline assignment: CDR1 SGHTA and CDR2 FQGNSA. The V gene lost 2 bases and the J gene lost 7 bases, with 15 bases spanning the gap. Here the CDR3 reads CASSLLWQPGQPQHF. In nucleotides, the CDR3 is TGTGCCAGCAGCTTATTATGGCAGCCTGGGCAGCCCCAGCATTTT.